This T cell receptor beta chain was sequenced in a study of cytomegalovirus exposure and HLA in healthy donors. The PCR used 60 Vbeta and 13 Jbeta primers. The table came from immunoSEQ multiplex PCR; TCRdb's copy has only in-frame clones and leaves some out. The sample lists around 130,000 clones, more than 80% seen once, with under 7.5% in the top ten. Trimming removed 5 bases from V and 5 bases from J; junction bases left unmatched: 9. The CDR3 is 16 residues long. Germline-derived CDR1 and CDR2 are MDHEN and SYDVKM. This clone was counted once. The source material was PBMCs. The V gene is TRBV28, the J gene TRBJ1-2, with 12 bases aligning to TRBD1. This receptor was identified in a woman younger than 45 in good health and CMV-seropositive. The CDR3 sequence is CASSPSGQGAGYGYTF. As DNA, the CDR3 is TGTGCCAGCAGTCCATCGGGACAGGGGGCGGGTTATGGCTACACCTTC.